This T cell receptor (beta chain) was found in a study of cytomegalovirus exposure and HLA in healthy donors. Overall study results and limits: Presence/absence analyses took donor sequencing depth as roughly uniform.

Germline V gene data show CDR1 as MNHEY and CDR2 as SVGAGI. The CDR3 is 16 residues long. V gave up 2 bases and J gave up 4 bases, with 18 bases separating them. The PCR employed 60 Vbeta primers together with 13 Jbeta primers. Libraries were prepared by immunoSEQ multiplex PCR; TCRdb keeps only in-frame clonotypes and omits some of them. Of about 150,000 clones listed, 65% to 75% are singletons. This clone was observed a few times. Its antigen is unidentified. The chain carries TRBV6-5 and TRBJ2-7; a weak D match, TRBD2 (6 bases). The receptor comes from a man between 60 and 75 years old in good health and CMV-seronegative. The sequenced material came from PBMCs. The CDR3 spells CASSYGPGLGAYEQYF. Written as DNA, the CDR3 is TGTGCCAGCAGTTACGGGCCGGGACTTGGGGCTTACGAGCAGTACTTC.